The rows below give T cell receptor beta chains drawn from one sample of a study of spatial heterogeneity in lung cancer. A single record per CDR3 protein comes from TCRdb applying MiXCR to the 5' RACE reads. Of under 100,000 distinct CDR3 sequences listed, under 9% are singletons. The material was PBMCs, obtained at surgery. All receptors derive from a male donor with early-stage non-small cell lung cancer. Both conserved end residues are part of each CDR3. Each record gives: clone size, D gene, J gene, V gene, CDR3 protein, CDR3 DNA. A D gene is named only where the DNA matches it firmly. Only part of the rows carry a size: once, few, many, or a class if the clone is expanded.

clone_size: NA
d_call: TRBD1
j_call: TRBJ1-4
v_call: TRBV7-2
cdr3_aa: CASSVVGTGNEKLFF
cdr3_nt: TGTGCCAGCAGCGTAGTAGGGACAGGCAATGAAAAACTGTTTTTT

clone_size: few
d_call: NA
j_call: TRBJ2-7
v_call: TRBV27
cdr3_aa: CASSLTAFSSYEQYF
cdr3_nt: TGTGCCAGCAGTTTGACGGCCTTTAGCTCCTACGAGCAGTACTTC

clone_size: NA
d_call: TRBD1
j_call: TRBJ2-1
v_call: TRBV19
cdr3_aa: CASSIWGQGYNEQFF
cdr3_nt: TGTGCCAGTAGTATTTGGGGACAGGGGTACAATGAGCAGTTCTTC

clone_size: NA
d_call: NA
j_call: TRBJ1-4
v_call: TRBV4-1
cdr3_aa: CASSHFYRANEKLFF
cdr3_nt: TGCGCCAGCAGCCATTTCTACAGGGCCAATGAAAAACTGTTTTTT

clone_size: NA
d_call: TRBD1
j_call: TRBJ1-2
v_call: TRBV5-6
cdr3_aa: CASSLKQGVLWNYGYTF
cdr3_nt: TGTGCCAGCAGCTTGAAGCAGGGGGTCCTCTGGAACTATGGCTACACCTTC

clone_size: few
d_call: TRBD2
j_call: TRBJ2-3
v_call: TRBV3-1
cdr3_aa: CASSPSGRATDTQYF
cdr3_nt: TGTGCCAGCAGCCCTAGCGGGAGGGCCACAGATACGCAGTATTTT

clone_size: NA
d_call: NA
j_call: TRBJ1-5
v_call: TRBV2
cdr3_aa: CASREGRTSNQPQHF
cdr3_nt: TGTGCCAGCAGAGAGGGACGGACTAGCAATCAGCCCCAGCATTTT

clone_size: many
d_call: NA
j_call: TRBJ1-4
v_call: TRBV24-1
cdr3_aa: CATSEGTNEKLFF
cdr3_nt: TGTGCCACCAGTGAAGGGACTAATGAAAAACTGTTTTTT

clone_size: many
d_call: NA
j_call: TRBJ2-3
v_call: TRBV2
cdr3_aa: CASTWREGADTQYF
cdr3_nt: TGTGCCAGCACGTGGAGGGAGGGGGCAGATACGCAGTATTTT

clone_size: few
d_call: NA
j_call: TRBJ2-1
v_call: TRBV12-3/TRBV12-4
cdr3_aa: CASTDSSYNEQFF
cdr3_nt: TGTGCCAGCACCGACTCGTCCTACAATGAGCAGTTCTTC

clone_size: NA
d_call: TRBD1
j_call: TRBJ2-5
v_call: TRBV7-7
cdr3_aa: CASSSGAGGRETQYF
cdr3_nt: TGTGCCAGCAGCTCAGGGGCAGGGGGACGGGAGACCCAGTACTTC

clone_size: many
d_call: NA
j_call: TRBJ1-5
v_call: TRBV29-1
cdr3_aa: CSVEEGWEVSNQPQHF
cdr3_nt: TGCAGCGTTGAAGAAGGTTGGGAAGTAAGCAATCAGCCCCAGCATTTT

clone_size: few
d_call: TRBD1
j_call: TRBJ2-3
v_call: TRBV12-3/TRBV12-4
cdr3_aa: CASSLGQGWDTDTQYF
cdr3_nt: TGTGCCAGCAGTTTGGGACAGGGGTGGGACACAGATACGCAGTATTTT

clone_size: NA
d_call: NA
j_call: TRBJ1-1
v_call: TRBV14
cdr3_aa: CASSQDRDGEAFF
cdr3_nt: TGTGCCAGCAGCCAAGACAGGGATGGTGAGGCTTTCTTT